This T cell receptor beta chain is drawn from a study of blood T cell repertoires in COVID-19. CDR1 is LGHNT, CDR2 FRNRAP, per germline. The CDR3 has 14 amino acids. Trimming cost V 4 bases and J 2 bases; bases outside gene matches: 1. This clone was picked up one time. Sequenced by immunoSEQ multiplex PCR; TCRdb stores in-frame clones only, minus some. Among about 120,000 clones listed, over 70% were seen once. The rearrangement joins TRBV12-5 to TRBJ2-1; TRBD1 aligns across 8 bases. This TCR derives from a man between 65 and 80 years old with acute or convalescent COVID-19. The sequenced sample consisted of peripheral blood. The CDR3 reads CASGSQGAYNEQFF. The DNA of the CDR3 is TGTGCTAGTGGTTCACAGGGGGCCTACAATGAGCAGTTCTTC.